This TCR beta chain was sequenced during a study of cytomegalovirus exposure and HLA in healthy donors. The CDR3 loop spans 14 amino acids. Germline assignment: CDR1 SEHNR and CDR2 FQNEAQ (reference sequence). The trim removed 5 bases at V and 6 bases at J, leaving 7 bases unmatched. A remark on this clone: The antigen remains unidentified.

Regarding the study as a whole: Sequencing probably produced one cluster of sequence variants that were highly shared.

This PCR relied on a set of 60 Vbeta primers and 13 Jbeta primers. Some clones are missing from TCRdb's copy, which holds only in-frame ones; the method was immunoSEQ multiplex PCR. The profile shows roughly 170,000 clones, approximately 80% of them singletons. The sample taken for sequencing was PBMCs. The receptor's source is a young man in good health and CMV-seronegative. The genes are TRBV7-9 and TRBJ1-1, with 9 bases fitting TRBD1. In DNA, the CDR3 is TGTGCCAGCAGCCGGGACAGGGATGCCGCTGAAGCTTTCTTT. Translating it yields CASSRDRDAAEAFF.